The 8 T cell receptor beta chains reported below all come from one sample, sequenced in a study of technical replicates of blood from four donors. Sequenced by immunoSEQ multiplex PCR; TCRdb stores in-frame clones only, minus some. The profile shows about 86,000 clones, just over 95% of them singletons. Sequencing was carried out using T cells isolated from PBMCs. Receptors were obtained from a human donor in good health.

V is TRBV12-5 and J is TRBJ2-1; D is perhaps TRBD1 (5 bases). The V end lost 1 base, the J end lost 4 bases, and 5 bases lay between the germline ends. Germline loops: CDR1 LGHNT, CDR2 FRNRAP. The CDR3 contains 13 residues. DNA of the CDR3: TGTGCTAGTGGTTTGGAGGGGTACAATGAGCAGTTCTTC. It yields the protein CASGLEGYNEQFF. Using reference TRBV12-5 and TRBJ2-1 for the parts outside the CDR3, the full variable domain is DARVTQTPRHKVTEMGQEVTMRCQPILGHNTVFWYRQTMMQGLELLAYFRNRAPLDDSGMPKDRFSAEMPDATLATLKIQPSEPRDSAVYFCASGLEGYNEQFFGPGTRLTVL.

This sequence joins TRBV4-3 and TRBJ1-4; D gene ambiguous. Per the germline V gene, CDR1 is LGHNA and CDR2 is YSLEER. V was pared by 0 bases and J by 5 bases, with 10 bases between. The CDR3 length is 15 residues. CDR3 DNA: TGCGCCAGCAGCCAAGATAAAGGCAGGAATGAAAAACTGTTTTTT. Residues: CASSQDKGRNEKLFF.

The rearrangement joins TRBV2 to TRBJ2-1, with 9 bases aligning to TRBD1. Germline V gives CDR1 SNHLY, CDR2 FYNNEI. This CDR3 contains 18 residues. The V gene end was trimmed by 4 bases and the J gene end by 3 bases; junction bases not matched to a gene: 13. The CDR3 nucleotides read TGTGCCAGCAGTGCGGACAGGGGCCCCAATACCGACTACAATGAGCAGTTCTTC. Translating it yields CASSADRGPNTDYNEQFF.

The CDR3 here is CASRQGWSNQPQHF. CDR3 nucleotides: TGTGCCAGCAGACAGGGTTGGAGCAATCAGCCCCAGCATTTT. The chain combines TRBV28 with TRBJ1-5; D is possibly TRBD1 (6 bases). There are 14 residues in the CDR3. The germline CDR1 and CDR2 sequences are MDHEN and SYDVKM. The V end lost 6 bases, the J end lost 1 base, and 10 bases lay between the germline ends.

The chain uses TRBV7-2 and TRBJ2-3; D gene uncertain. The CDR3 consists of 13 residues. Looked up from germline, CDR1 is SGHTA and CDR2 is FQGNSA. Trimming shortened V by 5 bases and J by 4 bases, and 10 bases separated the two germline ends. CDR3: CASSTRSADTQYF. In DNA, the CDR3 is TGTGCCAGCAGCACTCGGTCGGCAGATACGCAGTATTTT.

The CDR3: CASSSHANEQFF. CDR3 nucleotide sequence: TGTGCCAGCAGCTCGCACGCGAATGAGCAGTTCTTC. The chain carries TRBV7-3 and TRBJ2-1; the D is unclear. In germline, CDR1 is SGHTA, CDR2 FQGTGA. V was pared by 4 bases and J by 7 bases, with 8 bases between. This CDR3 is built from 12 residues. Full variable domain (remainder filled in from reference TRBV7-3 and TRBJ2-1): GAGVSQTPSNKVTEKGKYVELRCDPISGHTALYWYRQSLGQGPEFLIYFQGTGAADDSGLPNDRFFAVRPEGSVSTLKIQRTERGDSAVYLCASSSHANEQFFGPGTRLTVL.

The gene calls are TRBV4-1 and TRBJ1-4; unclear D gene. V shed 0 bases and J shed 5 bases, with 16 bases lying between them. The CDR3 totals 17 residues. Germline lookup yields CDR1 MGHRA and CDR2 YSYEKL. The CDR3 coding sequence is TGCGCCAGCAGCCAAGATCGTGCCTACTTGGAGAATGAAAAACTGTTTTTT. Its translation: CASSQDRAYLENEKLFF.

The CDR3, as DNA: TGTGCCAGCAGACCGAGGGGGCAAATGAACACTGAAGCTTTCTTT. Protein sequence: CASRPRGQMNTEAFF. The V call is TRBV5-6, the J call TRBJ1-1; TRBD1 agrees at 7 bases. V was clipped by 5 bases and J by 0 bases; unmatched bases: 7. This CDR3 has 15 residues. The germline V gene has CDR1 SGHDT and CDR2 YYEEEE.